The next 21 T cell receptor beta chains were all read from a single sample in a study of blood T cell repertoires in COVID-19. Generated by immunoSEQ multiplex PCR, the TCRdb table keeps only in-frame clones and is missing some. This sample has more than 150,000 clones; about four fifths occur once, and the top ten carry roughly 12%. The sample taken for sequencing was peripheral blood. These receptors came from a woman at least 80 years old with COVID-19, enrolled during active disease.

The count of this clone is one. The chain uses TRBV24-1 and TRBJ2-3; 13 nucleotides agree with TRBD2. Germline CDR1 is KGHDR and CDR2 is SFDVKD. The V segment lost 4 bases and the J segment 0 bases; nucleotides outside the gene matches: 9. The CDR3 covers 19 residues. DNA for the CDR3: TGTGCCACCAGTGACCCACTAGCGGGGGGGCTCACTAGCACAGATACGCAGTATTTT. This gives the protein CATSDPLAGGLTSTDTQYF.

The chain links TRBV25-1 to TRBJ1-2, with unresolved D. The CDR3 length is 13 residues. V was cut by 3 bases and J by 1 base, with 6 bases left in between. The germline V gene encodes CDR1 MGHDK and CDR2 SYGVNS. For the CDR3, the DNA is TGTGCCAGCAGTGACAGTCTTAACTATGGCTACACCTTC. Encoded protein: CASSDSLNYGYTF.

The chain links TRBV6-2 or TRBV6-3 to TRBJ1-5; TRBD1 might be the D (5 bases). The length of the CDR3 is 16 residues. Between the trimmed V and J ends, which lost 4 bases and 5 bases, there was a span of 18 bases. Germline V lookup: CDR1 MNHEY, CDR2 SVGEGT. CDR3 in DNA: TGTGCCAGCAGTTCGCTCCTGAACGGGGGGGATCAGCCCCAGCATTTT. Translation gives CASSSLLNGGDQPQHF.

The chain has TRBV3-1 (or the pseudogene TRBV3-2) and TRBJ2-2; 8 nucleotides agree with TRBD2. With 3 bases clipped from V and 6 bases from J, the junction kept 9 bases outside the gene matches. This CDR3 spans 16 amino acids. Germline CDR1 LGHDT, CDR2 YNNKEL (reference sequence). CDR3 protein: CASSHPAGASAGELFF. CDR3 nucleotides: TGTGCCAGCAGCCACCCAGCGGGGGCGTCGGCCGGGGAGCTGTTTTTT.

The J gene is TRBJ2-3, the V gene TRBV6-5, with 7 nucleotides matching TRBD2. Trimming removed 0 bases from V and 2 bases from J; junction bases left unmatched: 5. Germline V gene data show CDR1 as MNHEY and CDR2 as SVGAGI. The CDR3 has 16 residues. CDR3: CASSYSGLAVTDTQYF. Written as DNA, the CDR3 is TGTGCCAGCAGTTACTCGGGGCTAGCGGTCACAGATACGCAGTATTTT.

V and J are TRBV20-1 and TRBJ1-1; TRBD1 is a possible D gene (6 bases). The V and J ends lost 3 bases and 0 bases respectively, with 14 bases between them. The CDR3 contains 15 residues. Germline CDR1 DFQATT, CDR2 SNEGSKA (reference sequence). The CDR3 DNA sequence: TGCAGTGCTAGTGGGGGGGGCCCTGTGAACACTGAAGCTTTCTTT. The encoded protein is CSASGGGPVNTEAFF.

This CDR3 reads CASSLRAGNTEAFF. The CDR3, as DNA: TGCGCCAGCAGCCTAAGGGCGGGGAACACTGAAGCTTTCTTT. The chain employs TRBV4-3 and TRBJ1-1, with D uncertain. The CDR3 spans 14 residues. V lost 4 bases to trimming and J lost 1 base, with 10 bases between them. CDR1 LGHNA and CDR2 YSLEER come from the germline V gene.

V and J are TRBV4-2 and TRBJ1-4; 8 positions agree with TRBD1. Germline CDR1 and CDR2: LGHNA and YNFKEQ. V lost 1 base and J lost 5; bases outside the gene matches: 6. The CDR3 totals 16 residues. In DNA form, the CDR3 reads TGTGCCAGCAGCCAAGTGACAGGGGCGTCAAATGAAAAACTGTTTTTT. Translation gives CASSQVTGASNEKLFF.

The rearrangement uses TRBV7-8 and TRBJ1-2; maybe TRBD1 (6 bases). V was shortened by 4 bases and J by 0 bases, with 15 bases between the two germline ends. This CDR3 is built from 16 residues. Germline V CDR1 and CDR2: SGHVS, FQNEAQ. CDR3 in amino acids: CASSSTGTAANYGYTF. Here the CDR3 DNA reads TGTGCCAGCAGCTCAACAGGGACGGCAGCTAACTATGGCTACACCTTC.

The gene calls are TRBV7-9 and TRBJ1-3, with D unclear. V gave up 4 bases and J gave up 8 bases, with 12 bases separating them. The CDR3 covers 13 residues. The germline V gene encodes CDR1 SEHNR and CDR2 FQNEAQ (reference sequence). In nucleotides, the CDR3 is TGTGCCAGCAGCTCAAGTTATTTAGACACCATATATTTT. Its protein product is CASSSSYLDTIYF.

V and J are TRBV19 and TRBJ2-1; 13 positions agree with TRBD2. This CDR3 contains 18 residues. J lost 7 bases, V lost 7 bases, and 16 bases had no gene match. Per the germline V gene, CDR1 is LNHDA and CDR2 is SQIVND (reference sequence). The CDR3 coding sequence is TGTGCCAGTACCGAGACAGGGGCGGGACTAGCGGGATTGAATGAGCAGTTCTTC. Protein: CASTETGAGLAGLNEQFF.

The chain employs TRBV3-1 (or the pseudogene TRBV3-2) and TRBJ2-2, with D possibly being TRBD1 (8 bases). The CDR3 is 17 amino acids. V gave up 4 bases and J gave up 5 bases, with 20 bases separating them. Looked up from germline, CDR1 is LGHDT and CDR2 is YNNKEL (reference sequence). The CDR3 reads CASSLEAGNRGTGELFF. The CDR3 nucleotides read TGTGCCAGCAGCCTCGAAGCGGGAAACAGGGGGACCGGGGAGCTGTTTTTT.

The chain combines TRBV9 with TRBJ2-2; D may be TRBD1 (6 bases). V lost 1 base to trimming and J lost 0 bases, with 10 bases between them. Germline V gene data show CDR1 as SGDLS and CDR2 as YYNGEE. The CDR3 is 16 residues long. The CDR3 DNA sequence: TGTGCCAGCAGCGTAATGTCAGGGGCGAACACCGGGGAGCTGTTTTTT. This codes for CASSVMSGANTGELFF. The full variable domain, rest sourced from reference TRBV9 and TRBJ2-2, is DSGVTQTPKHLITATGQRVTLRCSPRSGDLSVYWYQQSLDQGLQFLIQYYNGEERAKGNILERFSAQQFPDLHSELNLSSLELGDSALYFCASSVMSGANTGELFFGEGSRLTVL.

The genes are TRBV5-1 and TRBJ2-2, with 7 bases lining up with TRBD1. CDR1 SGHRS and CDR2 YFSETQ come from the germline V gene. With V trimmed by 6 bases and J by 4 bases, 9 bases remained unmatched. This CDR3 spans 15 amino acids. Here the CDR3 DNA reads TGCGCCAGCACCCTGAGGGGGCGTGGCACCGGGGAGCTGTTTTTT. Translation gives CASTLRGRGTGELFF.

In DNA, the CDR3 is TGTGCCAGCAGTCGAGGGACAGCGAACACCGGGGAGCTGTTTTTT. Translating gives CASSRGTANTGELFF. The chain couples TRBV6-2 or TRBV6-3 to TRBJ2-2; TRBD1 matches at 7 bases. Losses at the gene ends were 5 bases for V and 0 bases for J; bases not matched to a gene: 3. Germline-derived CDR1 and CDR2 are MNHEY and SVGEGT. CDR3 length: 15 residues.

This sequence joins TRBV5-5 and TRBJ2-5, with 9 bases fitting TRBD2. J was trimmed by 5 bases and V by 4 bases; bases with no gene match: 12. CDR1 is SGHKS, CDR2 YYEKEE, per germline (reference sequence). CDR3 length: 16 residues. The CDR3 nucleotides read TGTGCCAGCAGCCTGGCGGGGACTAGCAGTAGGGAGACCCAGTACTTC. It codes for CASSLAGTSSRETQYF.

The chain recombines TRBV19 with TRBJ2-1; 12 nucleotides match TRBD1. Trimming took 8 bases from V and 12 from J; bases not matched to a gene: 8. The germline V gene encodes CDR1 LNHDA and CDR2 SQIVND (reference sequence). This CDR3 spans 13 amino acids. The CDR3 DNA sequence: TGTGCCAGTGCCGGGACAGGGGGCGCCGGGCAGTTCTTC. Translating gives CASAGTGGAGQFF.

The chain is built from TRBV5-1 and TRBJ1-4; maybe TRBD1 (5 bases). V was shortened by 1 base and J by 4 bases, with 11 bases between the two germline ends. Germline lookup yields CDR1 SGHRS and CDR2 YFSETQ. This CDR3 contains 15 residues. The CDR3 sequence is CASSLQGSFNEKLFF. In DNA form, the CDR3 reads TGCGCCAGCAGCTTGCAGGGATCCTTTAATGAAAAACTGTTTTTT.

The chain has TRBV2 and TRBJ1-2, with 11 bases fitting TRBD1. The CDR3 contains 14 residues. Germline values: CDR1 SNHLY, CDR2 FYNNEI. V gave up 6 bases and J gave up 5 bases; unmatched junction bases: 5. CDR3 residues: CASSGTGGRYGYTF. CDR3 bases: TGTGCCAGCAGCGGGACAGGGGGGAGGTATGGCTACACCTTC.

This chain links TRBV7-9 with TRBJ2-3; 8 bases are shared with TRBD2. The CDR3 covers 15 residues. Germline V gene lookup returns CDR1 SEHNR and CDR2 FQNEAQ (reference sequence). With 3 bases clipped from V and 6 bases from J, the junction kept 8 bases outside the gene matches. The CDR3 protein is CASSLGGGSWDTQYF. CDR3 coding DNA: TGTGCCAGCAGCTTGGGCGGGGGGTCATGGGATACGCAGTATTTT.

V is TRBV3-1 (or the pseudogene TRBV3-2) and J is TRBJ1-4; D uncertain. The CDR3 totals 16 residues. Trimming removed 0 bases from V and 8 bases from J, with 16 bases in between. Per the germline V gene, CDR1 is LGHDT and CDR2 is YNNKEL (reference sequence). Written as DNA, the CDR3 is TGTGCCAGCAGCCAAGAGTCGCGAGGGTTCGGGGAAAAACTGTTTTTT. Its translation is CASSQESRGFGEKLFF.